This T cell receptor beta chain is from a study of T cell repertoires in cytomegalovirus infection. On the study more broadly: CMV infection plus the matching HLA type was flagged by public TCR beta signatures. Study outcomes and limitations: HLA-C-restricted, CMV-specific TCR beta clonotypes were dominant ex vivo. The study identified carriers of CMV plus the relevant HLA from cumulative public TCR beta family frequency.

This clonotype was observed a handful of times. Its antigen is still unknown. A single record per CDR3 protein comes from TCRdb applying MiXCR to the reads. The sample includes approximately 700,000 distinct CDR3 sequences, about a third of them seen just once. This CDR3 is built from 17 residues. The germline gives CDR1 LGHNA, CDR2 YNFKEQ. V shed 4 bases, J shed 0 bases, and the junction held 7 bases outside the gene matches. The V call is TRBV4-2, the J call TRBJ1-4, with 8 bases fitting TRBD1. This receptor was taken from a human donor in good health (CMV status not recorded). Some clones in this sample may be carry-over from other donors' samples. The specimen was PBMCs. The DNA of the CDR3 is TGTGCCAGCAGCCGCGGACAGGGACTTGCAACTAATGAAAAACTGTTTTTT. It specifies CASSRGQGLATNEKLFF.